This T cell receptor (beta chain) is drawn from a study of cytomegalovirus exposure and HLA in healthy donors. Findings and limits, study-wide: Across donors, most TCRs were seen rarely, yet some public ones were widespread.

In regard to this clone: No antigen is known for it.

The CDR3 totals 17 residues. Trimming cost V 7 bases and J 0 bases; bases outside gene matches: 10. Germline CDR1 and CDR2: SNHLY and FYNNEI. In the PCR, 60 Vbeta and 13 Jbeta primers were used. Repertoires were generated with immunoSEQ multiplex PCR, while TCRdb's copy carries only in-frame clones and drops some. The data contain roughly 70,000 clones, roughly 82% of them singletons. Healthy bone marrow donors made up the donors. At collection, donors were nominally healthy, but unrecorded immune exposures were probable. This chain joins TRBV2 and TRBJ2-2; 8 bases match TRBD2. Material: PBMCs. The clonotype was recovered from a man between 18 and 29 years old in good health and CMV-seronegative. CDR3 protein: CASTWLAGTPNTGELFF. CDR3 coding DNA: TGTGCCAGCACATGGCTAGCGGGTACGCCGAACACCGGGGAGCTGTTTTTT.